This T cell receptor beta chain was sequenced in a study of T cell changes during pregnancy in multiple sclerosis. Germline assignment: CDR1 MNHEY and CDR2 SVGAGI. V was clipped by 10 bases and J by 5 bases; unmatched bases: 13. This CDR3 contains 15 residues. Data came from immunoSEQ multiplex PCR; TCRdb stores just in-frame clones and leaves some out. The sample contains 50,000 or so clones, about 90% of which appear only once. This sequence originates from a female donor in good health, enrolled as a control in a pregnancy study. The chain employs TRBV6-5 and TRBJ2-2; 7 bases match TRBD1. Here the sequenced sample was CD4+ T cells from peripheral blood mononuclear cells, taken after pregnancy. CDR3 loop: CATRSPGQTTGELFF. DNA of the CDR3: TGTGCCACCAGGTCTCCGGGACAGACTACCGGGGAGCTGTTTTTT.